The rows below give T cell receptor beta chains drawn from one sample of a study of blood T cells in healthy people across ages. TCRdb passed the 5' RACE reads through MiXCR, listing each CDR3 protein once. Of over 1.5 million distinct CDR3 sequences listed, less than 50% were seen once; the top ten hold approximately 2.1%. The sequenced sample consisted of blood. The receptor source for this set is a woman in her thirties or forties in good health. CDR3s include the opening cysteine and the closing phenylalanine or tryptophan. D genes are given only for firm matches. Size values are once, few and many counts, or a class for expanded clones, and some rows have none.

d_call cdr3_length j_call v_call clone_size cdr3_nt cdr3_aa
TRBD1 15 TRBJ1-4 TRBV15 . TGTGCCACCAGCAGTACCGGGACAGGGAGCGTAAAACTGTTTTTT CATSSTGTGSVKLFF
TRBD1 16 TRBJ2-2 TRBV7-2 . TGTGCCAGCACCAGACAGGGGGCGGGGGACACCGGGGAGCTGTTTTTT CASTRQGAGDTGELFF
. 11 TRBJ2-7 TRBV6-1 few TGTGCCAGCACGGGGAACTACGAGCAGTACTTC CASTGNYEQYF
TRBD1 17 TRBJ1-5 TRBV7-2 . TGTGCCAGCAGCTTAGCCCGGGACAGGGGGAGCAATCAGCCCCAGCATTTT CASSLARDRGSNQPQHF
. 15 TRBJ2-4 TRBV20-1 few TGCAGTGCTAGAACTGGGGAACTAGCCAAAAACATTCAGTACTTC CSARTGELAKNIQYF
TRBD2 20 TRBJ2-7 TRBV28 once TGTGCCAGCAGTTTATCTGTTGGCAGGGATCGGGAGGGGGATCCCTACGAGCAGTACTTC CASSLSVGRDREGDPYEQYF
. 18 TRBJ2-1 TRBV4-1 . TGCGCCAGCAGCCAAGACGGGGGACTGGGTGGCCTTGGGGGTGAGCAGTTCTTC CASSQDGGLGGLGGEQFF
. 12 TRBJ2-7 TRBV21-1 few TGTGCCAGCAGCAACGACATCTACGAGCAGTACTTC CASSNDIYEQYF
TRBD2 15 TRBJ2-7 TRBV6-6 . TGTGCCAGCAGACCGCCGGGACTAGCGGTCCACGAGCAGTACTTC CASRPPGLAVHEQYF
TRBD1 19 TRBJ2-7 TRBV7-8 . TGTGCCAGCAGCTTAGCGGTTTTAGACAGGGGGCAGCCTCGCTACGAGCAGTACTTC CASSLAVLDRGQPRYEQYF
TRBD2 15 TRBJ2-5 TRBV7-2 . TGTGCCAGCAGTAATGGACGAGCGGGGTTAGAGACCCAGTACTTC CASSNGRAGLETQYF
. 12 TRBJ2-1 TRBV4-1 many TGCGCCAGCAGCCACGAGAGCAATGAGCAGTTCTTC CASSHESNEQFF
. 15 TRBJ1-5 TRBV20-1 . TGCAGTGCTGATGAATCGACAGCCTTGGATCAGCCCCAGCATTTT CSADESTALDQPQHF
. 11 TRBJ2-7 TRBV7-2 few TGTGCCAGCAAGTATAGGGGCGAGCAGTACTTC CASKYRGEQYF
TRBD1 17 TRBJ2-1 TRBV6-1 . TGTGCCAGCAGTGAAGCCGGAATAGGACAGGGTGGTTGGGAGCAGTTCTTC CASSEAGIGQGGWEQFF
TRBD2 15 TRBJ2-5 TRBV27 . TGTGCCAGCAGTTTATCGACGGGGGGGCCGCAGACCCAGTACTTC CASSLSTGGPQTQYF
. 15 TRBJ2-5 TRBV9 . TGTGCCAGCAGCGTAGTTCAGGGATCCCAAGAGACCCAGTACTTC CASSVVQGSQETQYF
. 15 TRBJ1-1 TRBV21-1 few TGTGCCAGCAGCAAAGATCAGGGGCGCGGCACTGAAGCTTTCTTT CASSKDQGRGTEAFF
. 13 TRBJ2-5 TRBV29-1 . TGCAGCGTTGAGGTGGGCCGAGGAGAGACCCAGTACTTC CSVEVGRGETQYF
TRBD1 15 TRBJ2-5 TRBV18 . TGTGCCAGCTCGACTCAGACAGGGAACCCAGAGACCCAGTACTTC CASSTQTGNPETQYF
. 12 TRBJ2-1 TRBV2 . TGTGCCAGCAGTGAATCGGCATATGAGCAGTTCTTC CASSESAYEQFF
TRBD1 15 TRBJ2-3 TRBV7-2 . TGTGCCAGCAGCTCCGACAGGGGTATAACAGATACGCAGTATTTT CASSSDRGITDTQYF
. 16 TRBJ2-3 TRBV20-1 . TGCAGTGCTAGAGATCCCTATAGGGGGGCCACAGATACGCAGTATTTT CSARDPYRGATDTQYF
TRBD2 15 TRBJ2-3 TRBV28 . TGTGCCAGCACACGCGGGGGGGCCCGCACAGATACGCAGTATTTT CASTRGGARTDTQYF
. 15 TRBJ2-7 TRBV7-2 . TGTGCCAGCAGCCTGGTTGGAGCCTTCTCCTACGAGCAGTACTTC CASSLVGAFSYEQYF
. 16 TRBJ2-7 TRBV4-3 . TGCGCCAGCAGCCCCACTTCCTTTTACAGCACCTACGAGCAGTACTTC CASSPTSFYSTYEQYF
. 14 TRBJ1-2 TRBV28 few TGTGCCAGCAGTTTTGACAGGCCGAACTATGGCTACACCTTC CASSFDRPNYGYTF
TRBD2 17 TRBJ2-1 TRBV28 . TGTGCTAGCAGAAGCGGGGGACTAGCGGGGGACCACAATGAGCAGTTCTTC CASRSGGLAGDHNEQFF
. 14 TRBJ1-2 TRBV5-1 few TGCGCCAGCAGCCAAGGTCGGGGCTCCTATGGCTACACCTTC CASSQGRGSYGYTF
. 13 TRBJ2-5 TRBV9 . TGTGCCAGCAGCCAATTGGGTCCCGCAGAGCAGTACTTC CASSQLGPAEQYF
. 13 TRBJ2-1 TRBV20-1 few TGCAGTGCTAGAGTCCCGTCTTGGAATGAGCAGTTCTTC CSARVPSWNEQFF
TRBD2 16 TRBJ2-5 TRBV9 . TGTGCCAGCAGCGAGTGGGCTAGCGGGGTGCGAGAGACCCAGTACTTC CASSEWASGVRETQYF
. 11 TRBJ2-1 TRBV28 . TGTGCCAGCAGCTTGATGGCTGGGCAGTTCTTC CASSLMAGQFF
. 15 TRBJ2-5 TRBV21-1 . TGTGCCAGCAGAGCCCTAGCGGGGAAGCTAGAGACCCAGTACTTC CASRALAGKLETQYF
TRBD2 15 TRBJ2-1 TRBV5-1 few TGCGCCAGCAGCCCCTGGCGGGGGAAGAAGGATGAGCAGTTCTTC CASSPWRGKKDEQFF
TRBD1 14 TRBJ1-4 TRBV5-1 . TGCGCCAGCAGCACCGGACAGGCAAATGAAAAACTGTTTTTT CASSTGQANEKLFF
. 15 TRBJ1-6 TRBV12-3/TRBV12-4 . TGTGCCAGCAGTGTCAGGGGAGATTGGGCTTCACCCCTCCACTTT CASSVRGDWASPLHF
. 10 TRBJ2-5 TRBV6-1 . TGTGCCAGCAGTGGCGGGATGCAGTACTTC CASSGGMQYF